This T cell receptor beta chain stems from a study of technical replicates of blood from a handful of donors. Sequencing used immunoSEQ multiplex PCR; TCRdb keeps in-frame clones, though not all of them. The sample comprises 50,000 to 55,000 clones, about 86% of which are singletons, and approximately 5.9% rests with the top ten. CDR3 length equals 13 residues. V lost 6 bases to trimming and J lost 2 bases, with 11 bases between them. Germline V gives CDR1 KGHSH, CDR2 LQKENI. In this sample, this clone turned up once. The chain has TRBV18 and TRBJ2-7; no firm D call. Source material: PBMCs. The source is a human donor in good health. Some clones in this sample may be carry-over from other donors' samples. The CDR3 DNA is TGTGCCAGCTCCCCGACTCTAACCTACGAGCAGTACTTC. Amino acids: CASSPTLTYEQYF.